These T cell receptor beta chains were read from a single sample in a study of T cell responses to AZD1222 COVID-19 vaccine. Using immunoSEQ multiplex PCR, the repertoire was profiled, and TCRdb retains in-frame clones only, with some absent. The table has around 140,000 clones, less than 95% seen once. Sequenced material: peripheral blood, taken on day 0 of AZD1222 vaccination. The source of these receptors is an adult in good health. CDR3s include the opening cysteine and the closing phenylalanine or tryptophan. Each record gives: D gene, J gene, clone size, V gene, CDR3 protein, CDR3 DNA. D genes are given only for firm matches. Clone size is shown for a subset of rows, as once, few, many or a class of expanded clone.

TRBD1 TRBJ1-1 once TRBV2 CASGWTGLAHTEAFF TGTGCCAGCGGGTGGACAGGGCTGGCCCACACTGAAGCTTTCTTT
TRBD2 TRBJ2-3 NA TRBV6-4 CASSATSGGTDTQYF TGTGCCAGCAGTGCCACTAGCGGGGGCACAGATACGCAGTATTTT
TRBD1 TRBJ1-5 NA TRBV6-2/TRBV6-3 CASSHGTGDYGQPQHF TGTGCCAGCAGTCACGGGACAGGGGACTATGGTCAGCCCCAGCATTTT
NA TRBJ1-1 NA TRBV5-1 CASSAQGNTEAFF TGCGCCAGCAGCGCTCAAGGGAACACTGAAGCTTTCTTT
NA TRBJ1-1 NA TRBV11-2 CASSTEGGLNTEAFF TGTGCCAGCAGCACCGAGGGGGGACTGAACACTGAAGCTTTCTTT
NA TRBJ2-2 NA TRBV5-1 CASSLALGSTGELFF TGCGCCAGCAGCTTGGCCTTGGGTTCCACCGGGGAGCTGTTTTTT
TRBD1 TRBJ1-2 NA TRBV28 CASSPGTGADGYTF TGTGCCAGCAGCCCGGGGACAGGGGCCGACGGCTACACCTTC
TRBD1 TRBJ1-6 NA TRBV28 CPYLDRINSPLHF TGCCCATACTTGGACAGGATTAATTCACCCCTCCACTTT
TRBD1 TRBJ2-7 NA TRBV24-1 CATSDSGTGDYEQYF TGTGCCACCAGTGACTCCGGGACAGGGGACTACGAGCAGTACTTC
NA TRBJ1-1 NA TRBV5-6 CASSLVNGMNTEAFF TGTGCCAGCAGCTTGGTAAACGGAATGAACACTGAAGCTTTCTTT
TRBD1 TRBJ1-2 NA TRBV5-6 CASSLAGGQGAGYGYTF TGTGCCAGCAGCTTGGCCGGGGGACAGGGGGCTGGTTATGGCTACACCTTC
NA TRBJ2-1 NA TRBV10-3 CAIRDVGGGGLYNEQFF TGTGCCATCAGGGACGTAGGCGGTGGGGGGCTATACAATGAGCAGTTCTTC
NA TRBJ1-2 NA TRBV19 CASSIPGSRGYTF TGTGCCAGTAGCATTCCGGGATCCAGGGGCTACACCTTC
NA TRBJ2-2 NA TRBV6-1 CASSEQGVGGELFF TGTGCCAGCAGTGAACAGGGTGTCGGCGGGGAGCTGTTTTTT
TRBD1 TRBJ1-2 NA TRBV28 CASSLTGDYTF TGTGCCAGCAGTCTTACAGGGGACTACACCTTC
NA TRBJ2-2 NA TRBV6-4 CASSDSKQATGELFF TGTGCCAGCAGTGACTCGAAACAGGCCACCGGGGAGCTGTTTTTT
NA TRBJ1-4 NA TRBV28 CASSLGQGREKLFF TGTGCCAGCAGTTTGGGGCAGGGGCGGGAAAAACTGTTTTTT
NA TRBJ1-1 NA TRBV2 CASSLGMNTEAFF TGTGCCAGCAGTCTGGGAATGAACACTGAAGCTTTCTTT